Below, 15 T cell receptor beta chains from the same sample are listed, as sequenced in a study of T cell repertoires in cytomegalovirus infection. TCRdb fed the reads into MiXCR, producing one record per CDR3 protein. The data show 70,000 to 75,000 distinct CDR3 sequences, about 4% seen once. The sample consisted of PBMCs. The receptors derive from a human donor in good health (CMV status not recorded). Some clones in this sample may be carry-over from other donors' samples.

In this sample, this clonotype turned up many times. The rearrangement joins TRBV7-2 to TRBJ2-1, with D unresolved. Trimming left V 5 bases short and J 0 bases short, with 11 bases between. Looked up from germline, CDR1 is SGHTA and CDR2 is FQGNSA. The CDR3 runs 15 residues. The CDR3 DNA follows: TGTGCCAGCAGCCGGACCGCTAGCTCCTACAATGAGCAGTTCTTC. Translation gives CASSRTASSYNEQFF.

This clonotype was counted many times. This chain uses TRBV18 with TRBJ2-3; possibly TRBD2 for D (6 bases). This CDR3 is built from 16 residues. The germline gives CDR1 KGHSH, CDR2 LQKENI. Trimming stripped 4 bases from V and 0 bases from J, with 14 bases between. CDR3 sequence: CASSLLAVSSTDTQYF. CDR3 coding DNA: TGTGCCAGCTCACTCTTAGCGGTCTCTAGCACAGATACGCAGTATTTT.

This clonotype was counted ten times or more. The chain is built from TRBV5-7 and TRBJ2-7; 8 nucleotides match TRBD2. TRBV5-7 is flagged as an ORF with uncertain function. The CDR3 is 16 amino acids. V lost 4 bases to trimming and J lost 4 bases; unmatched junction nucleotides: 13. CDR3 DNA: TGTGCCAGCAGCACTAAAAGCGGGGGAATACATTACGAGCAGTACTTC. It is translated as CASSTKSGGIHYEQYF.

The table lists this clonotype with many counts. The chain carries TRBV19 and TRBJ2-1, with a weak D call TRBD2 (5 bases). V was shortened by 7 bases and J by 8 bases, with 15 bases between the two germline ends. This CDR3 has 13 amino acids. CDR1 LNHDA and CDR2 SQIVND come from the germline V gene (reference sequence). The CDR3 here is CASTTTTWDEQFF. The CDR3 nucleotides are TGTGCCAGTACCACGACTACCTGGGATGAGCAGTTCTTC. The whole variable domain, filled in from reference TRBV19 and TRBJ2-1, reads DGGITQSPKYLFRKEGQNVTLSCEQNLNHDAMYWYRQDPGQGLRLIYYSQIVNDFQKGDIAEGYSVSREKKESFPLTVTSAQKNPTAFYLCASTTTTWDEQFFGPGTRLTVL.

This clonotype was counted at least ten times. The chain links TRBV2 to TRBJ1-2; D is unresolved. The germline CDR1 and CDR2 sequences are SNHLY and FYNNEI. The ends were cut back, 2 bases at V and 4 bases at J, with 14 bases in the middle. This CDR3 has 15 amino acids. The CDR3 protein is CASSEQLPGPYGYTF. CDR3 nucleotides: TGTGCCAGCAGTGAACAACTTCCAGGACCCTATGGCTACACCTTC.

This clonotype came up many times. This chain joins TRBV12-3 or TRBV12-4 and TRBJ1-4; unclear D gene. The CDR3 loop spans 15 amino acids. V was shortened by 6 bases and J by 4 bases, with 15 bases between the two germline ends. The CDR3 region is CASSPGGPINEKLFF. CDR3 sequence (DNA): TGTGCCAGCAGCCCGGGAGGGCCAATTAATGAAAAACTGTTTTTT.

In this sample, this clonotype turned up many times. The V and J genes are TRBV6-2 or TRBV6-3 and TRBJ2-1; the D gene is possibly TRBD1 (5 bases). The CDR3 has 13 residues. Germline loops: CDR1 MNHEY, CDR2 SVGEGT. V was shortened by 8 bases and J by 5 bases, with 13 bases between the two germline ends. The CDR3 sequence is CASLRGSHNEQFF. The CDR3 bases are TGTGCCAGCCTAAGGGGTTCTCACAATGAGCAGTTCTTC.

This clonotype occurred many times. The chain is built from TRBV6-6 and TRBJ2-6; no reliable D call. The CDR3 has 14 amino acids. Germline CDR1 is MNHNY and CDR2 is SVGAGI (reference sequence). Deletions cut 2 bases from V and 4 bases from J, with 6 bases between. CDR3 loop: CASSYMAGANVLTF. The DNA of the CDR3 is TGTGCCAGCAGTTACATGGCCGGGGCCAACGTCCTGACTTTC.

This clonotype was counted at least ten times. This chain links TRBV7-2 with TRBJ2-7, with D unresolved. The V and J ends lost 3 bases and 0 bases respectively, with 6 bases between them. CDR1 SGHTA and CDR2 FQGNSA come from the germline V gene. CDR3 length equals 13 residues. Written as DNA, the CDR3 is TGTGCCAGCAGCTTTCTGGCCTCCTACGAGCAGTACTTC. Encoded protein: CASSFLASYEQYF.

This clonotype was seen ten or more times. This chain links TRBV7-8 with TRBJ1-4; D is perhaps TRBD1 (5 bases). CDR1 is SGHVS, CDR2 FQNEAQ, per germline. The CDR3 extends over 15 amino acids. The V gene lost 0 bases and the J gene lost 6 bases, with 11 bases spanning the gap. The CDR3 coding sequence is TGTGCCAGCAGCTTAGCTGGGACGTCACATGAAAAACTGTTTTTT. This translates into CASSLAGTSHEKLFF.

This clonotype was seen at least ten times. CDR3 nucleotides: TGTGCCAGCAGCCACCCACTAGCGGGGGGCACAGATACGCAGTATTTT. The encoded protein is CASSHPLAGGTDTQYF. V usage is TRBV7-8 and J usage is TRBJ2-3, with 11 bases that match TRBD2. This CDR3 has 16 residues. J was trimmed by 1 base and V by 5 bases; bases with no gene match: 5. CDR1 and CDR2 from the germline V gene are SGHVS and FQNEAQ.

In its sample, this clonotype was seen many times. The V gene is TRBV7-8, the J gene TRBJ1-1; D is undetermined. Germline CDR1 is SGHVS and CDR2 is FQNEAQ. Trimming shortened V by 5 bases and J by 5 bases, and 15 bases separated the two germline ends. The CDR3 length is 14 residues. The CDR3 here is CASSGTSRGTEAFF. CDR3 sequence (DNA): TGTGCCAGCAGCGGAACCAGTAGAGGGACTGAAGCTTTCTTT. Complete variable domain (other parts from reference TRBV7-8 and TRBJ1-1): GAGVSQSPRYKVAKRGQDVALRCDPISGHVSLFWYQQALGQGPEFLTYFQNEAQLDKSGLPSDRFFAERPEGSVSTLKIQRTQQEDSAVYLCASSGTSRGTEAFFGQGTRLTVV.

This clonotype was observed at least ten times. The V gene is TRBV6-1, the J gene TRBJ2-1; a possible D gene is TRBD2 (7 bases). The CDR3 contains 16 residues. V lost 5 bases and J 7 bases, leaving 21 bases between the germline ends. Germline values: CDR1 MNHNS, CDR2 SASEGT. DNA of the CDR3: TGTGCCAGCAGTCCGATCCTAGGGGGGGGCTCGAATGAGCAGTTCTTC. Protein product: CASSPILGGGSNEQFF.

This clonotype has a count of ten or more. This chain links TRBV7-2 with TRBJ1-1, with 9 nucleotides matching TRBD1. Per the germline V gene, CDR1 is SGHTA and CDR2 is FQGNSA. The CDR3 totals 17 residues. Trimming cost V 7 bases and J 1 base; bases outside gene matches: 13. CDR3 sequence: CASTPVGTGIRNTEAFF. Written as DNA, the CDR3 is TGTGCCAGCACCCCAGTCGGGACAGGGATCAGGAACACTGAAGCTTTCTTT.

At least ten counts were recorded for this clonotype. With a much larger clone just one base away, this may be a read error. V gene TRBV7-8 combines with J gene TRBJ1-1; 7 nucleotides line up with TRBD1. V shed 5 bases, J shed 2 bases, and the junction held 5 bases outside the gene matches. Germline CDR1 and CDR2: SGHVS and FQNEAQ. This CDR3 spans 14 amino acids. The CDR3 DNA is TGTGCCAGCAGCGTCGGGACAGCAAACACTGAAGCTTTCTTT. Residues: CASSVGTANTEAFF.